Each of the 24 T cell receptor beta chains below was sequenced from the same sample in a study of blood T cell repertoires in COVID-19. Clones were sequenced by immunoSEQ multiplex PCR, and TCRdb holds only the in-frame ones, with some missing. The sample carries around 99,000 clones, approximately 84% recorded once. The material sequenced was peripheral blood. These receptors were collected from a woman aged 45-60 years with acute or convalescent COVID-19.

The chain employs TRBV5-8 and TRBJ1-1, with 9 bases aligning to TRBD1. With 2 bases clipped from V and 4 bases from J, the junction kept 3 bases outside the gene matches. CDR3 length: 14 residues. CDR1 is SGHTS and CDR2 is YDEGEE in the germline V gene. CDR3 coding DNA: TGTGCCAGCAGCTTCTTGGGACAGGGCACTGAAGCTTTCTTT. Translated, it gives CASSFLGQGTEAFF.

This chain connects TRBV3-1 (or the pseudogene TRBV3-2) to TRBJ2-3; TRBD2 matches 11 bases. In germline, CDR1 is LGHDT, CDR2 YNNKEL (reference sequence). The CDR3 has 14 amino acids. V dropped 3 bases and J dropped 4; count of bases not matched to a gene: 0. CDR3 in amino acids: CASSHSGGADTQYF. The CDR3 coding sequence is TGTGCCAGCAGCCATAGCGGGGGGGCAGATACGCAGTATTTT.

The chain couples TRBV7-8 to TRBJ2-2, with 7 bases matching TRBD2. The germline CDR1 and CDR2 sequences are SGHVS and FQNEAQ. This CDR3 is built from 16 residues. V shed 4 bases and J 0 bases; nucleotides not matched to a gene: 5. CDR3 sequence (DNA): TGTGCCAGCAGCTCGAGGGAGGGGTCGAACACCGGGGAGCTGTTTTTT. The encoded protein is CASSSREGSNTGELFF.

This clone was counted only a few times. V and J are TRBV28 and TRBJ1-2, with D perhaps TRBD1 (6 bases). The germline V gene encodes CDR1 MDHEN and CDR2 SYDVKM. V dropped 4 bases and J dropped 7 bases, with 13 bases sitting between them. This CDR3 has 13 amino acids. The CDR3 DNA reads TGTGCCAGCAGTTGGGTAGTAGGGGGTGGCTACACCTTC. This encodes CASSWVVGGGYTF.

V gene TRBV7-3 combines with J gene TRBJ1-2, with TRBD1 matching over 7 bases. CDR1 and CDR2 from the germline V gene are SGHTA and FQGTGA. This CDR3 comprises 16 residues. V lost 5 bases, J lost 4 bases, and 13 bases stayed unmatched. The CDR3 loop is CASSLLPGGGLYGYTF. The CDR3 bases are TGTGCCAGCAGCCTGCTCCCAGGGGGTGGCCTCTATGGCTACACCTTC.

The chain has TRBV3-1 (or the pseudogene TRBV3-2) and TRBJ2-3, with unresolved D. The germline CDR1 and CDR2 sequences are LGHDT and YNNKEL (reference sequence). V lost 4 bases, J lost 1 base, and 3 bases lay in between. The CDR3 is 12 residues long. The CDR3 nucleotides read TGTGCCAGCAGCCCTCGCACAGATACGCAGTATTTT. Translated, it gives CASSPRTDTQYF.

The chain couples TRBV16 to TRBJ1-1; tentative D call: TRBD1 (6 bases). The germline V and J ends were trimmed by 1 base and 4 bases, with 16 bases remaining between them. The CDR3 is 16 amino acids. Germline V CDR1 and CDR2: KGHSY, FQNENV. DNA for the CDR3: TGTGCCAGCAGCCAATGGGGGGCGGGAGCAGCCACTGAAGCTTTCTTT. Its translation: CASSQWGAGAATEAFF. Full variable domain (missing parts from reference TRBV16 and TRBJ1-1): GEEVAQTPKHLVRGEGQKAKLYCAPIKGHSYVFWYQQVLKNEFKFLISFQNENVFDETGMPKERFSAKCLPNSPCSLEIQATKLEDSAVYFCASSQWGAGAATEAFFGQGTRLTVV.

Notes on this clone: Other DNA sequences within the sample encode an identical CDR3. V gene TRBV5-1 combines with J gene TRBJ1-1; 9 nucleotides agree with TRBD1. The CDR3 is 15 residues long. The germline CDR1 and CDR2 sequences are SGHRS and YFSETQ. J gave up 1 base and V 3 bases, and 4 bases lay outside the gene matches. The CDR3 sequence is CASSSPGQGNTEAFF. CDR3 DNA sequence: TGCGCCAGCAGCTCACCGGGACAGGGGAACACTGAAGCTTTCTTT.

This rearrangement joins TRBV7-2 to TRBJ1-3; D uncertain. Germline assignment: CDR1 SGHTA and CDR2 FQGNSA. V lost 1 base and J lost 1, with 14 bases in between. The CDR3 covers 17 residues. The CDR3 loop is CASSLGLRRLSGNTIYF. The CDR3, as DNA: TGTGCCAGCAGCTTAGGTCTCAGAAGACTATCTGGAAACACCATATATTTT.

V is TRBV28 and J is TRBJ1-2, with a tentative D call TRBD1 (5 bases). Trimming took off 5 bases at V and 3 bases at J, with 13 bases between the two ends. This CDR3 has 14 amino acids. Germline CDR1 is MDHEN and CDR2 is SYDVKM. Written as DNA, the CDR3 is TGTGCCAGCAGTACAACGACAGTCCACTATGGCTACACCTTC. This translates into CASSTTTVHYGYTF.

The chain couples TRBV24-1 to TRBJ2-3; possibly TRBD2 for D (6 bases). Trimming took 9 bases from V and 3 from J, leaving 12 bases between them. Germline lookup yields CDR1 KGHDR and CDR2 SFDVKD. The CDR3 runs to 13 residues. CDR3 loop: CATCDGGTDTQYF. The CDR3 DNA sequence: TGTGCCACCTGCGATGGGGGGACAGATACGCAGTATTTT.

The count of this clone is one. DNA for the CDR3: TGTGCCAGCAGTTTGCCCATTGGGGGGAACTATGGCTACACCTTC. The encoded protein is CASSLPIGGNYGYTF. The chain couples TRBV28 to TRBJ1-2, with D possibly TRBD1 on 5 matching bases. CDR1 and CDR2 from the germline V gene are MDHEN and SYDVKM. The CDR3 totals 15 residues. V gave up 3 bases and J gave up 2 bases, with 13 bases separating them.

CDR3 region: CASSSRGYYGYTF. For the CDR3, the DNA is TGCGCCAGCAGCTCCAGGGGATACTATGGCTACACCTTC. The V and J genes are TRBV5-1 and TRBJ1-2; D perhaps matches TRBD1 (6 bases). Trimming took off 3 bases at V and 3 bases at J, with 9 bases between the two ends. Germline V CDR1 and CDR2: SGHRS, YFSETQ. CDR3 length equals 13 residues.

This sequence joins TRBV23-1 and TRBJ1-1, with D unclear. TRBV23-1 is sorted into the ORF group, with uncertain function. Deletions cut 4 bases from V and 0 bases from J, with 12 bases between. This CDR3 is 15 amino acids long. The CDR3 DNA reads TGCGCCAGCAGTCCACTATACACCTTGAACACTGAAGCTTTCTTT. Translated, it gives CASSPLYTLNTEAFF.

Concerning this clone itself: It is likely a read error, because the conserved phenylalanine at the end of the CDR3 is missing. V gene TRBV9 combines with J gene TRBJ1-2; 9 bases align to TRBD1. CDR3 size: 13 residues. The germline V gene has CDR1 SGDLS and CDR2 YYNGEE. Trimming cost V 3 bases and J 6 bases; bases outside gene matches: 3. CDR3: CASSDWDRDGYTL. The CDR3 DNA reads TGTGCCAGCAGCGACTGGGACAGGGATGGCTACACCCTC.

The chain recombines TRBV7-2 with TRBJ1-2, with D unresolved. Germline V gives CDR1 SGHTA, CDR2 FQGNSA. The germline V and J ends were trimmed by 1 base and 2 bases, with 8 bases remaining between them. CDR3 length equals 14 residues. For the CDR3, the DNA is TGTGCCAGCAGCTTAGGCCCGGGAAACTATGGCTACACCTTC. Protein product: CASSLGPGNYGYTF.

The chain couples TRBV5-4 to TRBJ1-2, with 8 bases identical to TRBD1. The CDR3 has 16 amino acids. From germline, CDR1 is SGHNT and CDR2 YYREEE (reference sequence). Germline trimming cut 4 bases from V and 0 bases from J; bases unmatched to any gene: 8. CDR3 residues: CASSLWDRISNYGYTF. CDR3 DNA: TGTGCCAGCAGCCTTTGGGACAGGATTTCTAACTATGGCTACACCTTC. Drawing the rest from reference TRBV5-4 and TRBJ1-2, the complete variable domain is ETGVTQSPTHLIKTRGQQVTLRCSSQSGHNTVSWYQQALGQGPQFIFQYYREEENGRGNFPPRFSGLQFPNYSSELNVNALELDDSALYLCASSLWDRISNYGYTFGSGTRLTVV.

This sequence joins TRBV2 and TRBJ1-1; TRBD1 matches at 8 bases. Germline V gene sequence: CDR1 SNHLY, CDR2 FYNNEI. The CDR3 is 12 residues long. The V segment lost 4 bases and the J segment 7 bases; nucleotides outside the gene matches: 2. The CDR3 nucleotides are TGTGCCAGCAGTGGACAGGGGATTGAAGCTTTCTTT. Translated: CASSGQGIEAFF.

The chain joins TRBV6-1 to TRBJ1-1, with a possible D match to TRBD1 (5 bases). Germline loops: CDR1 MNHNS, CDR2 SASEGT. The CDR3 runs 16 residues. V was clipped by 4 bases and J by 5 bases, with 20 bases between them. CDR3 loop: CASSVGAGRVRTEAFF. The CDR3 DNA reads TGTGCCAGCAGTGTCGGGGCAGGGAGGGTGAGGACTGAAGCTTTCTTT.

This clone was seen once. The V gene is TRBV5-5, the J gene TRBJ2-5; the D gene is possibly TRBD1 (6 bases). The CDR3 is made up of 13 amino acids. CDR1 SGHKS and CDR2 YYEKEE come from the germline V gene (reference sequence). V was shortened by 3 bases and J by 3 bases, with 9 bases between the two germline ends. The CDR3 protein is CASSSPGEETQYF. Here the CDR3 DNA reads TGTGCCAGCAGCTCCCCAGGGGAAGAGACCCAGTACTTC.

The gene calls are TRBV7-9 and TRBJ2-7; D ambiguous. CDR1 and CDR2 from the germline V gene are SEHNR and FQNEAQ (reference sequence). V gave up 7 bases and J gave up 7 bases, with 11 bases separating them. The CDR3 totals 11 residues. The CDR3 nucleotides are TGTGCCAGCACCCCCGCGGAAGAGCAGTACTTC. It specifies CASTPAEEQYF.

This clone appeared once. This chain links TRBV10-3 with TRBJ1-2, with TRBD1 identical over 9 bases. The V gene's germline CDR1 is ENHRY and CDR2 SYGVKD. This CDR3 spans 14 amino acids. V shed 4 bases, J shed 8 bases, and the junction held 8 bases outside the gene matches. The CDR3 loop is CAISGRDRVFGYTF. The CDR3 nucleotides are TGTGCCATCAGTGGCCGGGACAGGGTGTTCGGCTACACCTTC.

This clone was found once. The chain employs TRBV7-9 and TRBJ2-2; TRBD2 matches at 14 bases. V was clipped by 5 bases and J by 3 bases; unmatched bases: 8. The CDR3 has 18 amino acids. CDR1 is SEHNR, CDR2 FQNEAQ, per germline (reference sequence). In DNA, the CDR3 is TGTGCCAGCAGCACAGGGACTAGCGGGGGCCGGGACACCGGGGAGCTGTTTTTT. Protein product: CASSTGTSGGRDTGELFF.

The genes are TRBV5-6 and TRBJ1-1; TRBD1 is a possible D gene (5 bases). CDR1 and CDR2 (germline): SGHDT, YYEEEE. Trimming left V 4 bases short and J 1 base short, with 11 bases between. The length of the CDR3 is 14 residues. The CDR3 nucleotides read TGTGCCAGCAGCCCTCCCGGGGGGAACACTGAAGCTTTCTTT. Protein sequence: CASSPPGGNTEAFF.